The present entry profiles one TCR beta chain with its context. Its cognate antigen is unknown. This sample was included in a study of follicular helper T cells after annual influenza vaccination. Regarding time point: 2015-2016 season, 7 days after influenza vaccination. Subjects lived in the community and lacked influenza vaccine within the prior 6 months. Donors with HIV/AIDS, active malignancy, immunomodulators or active illness were excluded. The CDR3 spans 13 residues. Trimming shortened V by 1 base and J by 5 bases, and 6 bases separated the two germline ends. Germline V CDR1 and CDR2: SNHLY, FYNNEI. Broader study findings: Day 7 ICOS+CD38+ clones later appeared mostly in ICOS-CD38- cTfh. Plasmablast frequency change correlated with clonality change in ICOS+CD38+ cTfh.

This table comes from immunoSEQ multiplex PCR, and its TCRdb copy is limited to in-frame clones, with some not included. The sample contains roughly 600 clones, more than 65% of which appear only once. Here the sequenced sample was CXCR5+ CD38+ circulating T follicular helper cells from blood, taken 7 days after influenza vaccination. The subset here: circulating Tfh, non-naive CD4+CXCR5+PD-1+ (ICOS+CD38+ or ICOS-CD38-). This clonotype was obtained from an adult who received the influenza vaccine. The J gene is TRBJ2-1, the V gene TRBV2; D may be TRBD2 (5 bases). CDR3 DNA sequence: TGTGCCAGCAGTGAAGAGCGGAACAATGAGCAGTTCTTC. This codes for CASSEERNNEQFF.